A single sample gave rise to the 16 T cell receptor beta chains below, sequenced in a study of CXCR3-negative and CXCR3-positive naive CD8 T cells. UMI-labeled TRB cDNA libraries were prepared by 5' RACE. TCRdb re-called the 5' RACE reads, yielding one record per CDR3 amino acid sequence without DNA. In total, the table holds tens of thousands of distinct CDR3 sequences. Antigen specificity for these receptors is unknown. Study results and caveats: TRB CDR3 hydrophobicity was greater in CXCR3-positive naive cells than in CXCR3-negative naive cells.

Sequencing was carried out using naive CXCR3+ CD8+ T cells from blood. Indicated subset: CD45RO-CCR7+CD27+CD95- naive CD8+ T cells expressing CXCR3 (TNR3+). The receptors were sampled from a human donor in good health. Some clones in this sample may be carry-over from other donors' samples.

This chain uses TRBV3-1 with TRBJ2-7; without DNA, the TCRdb call of TRBD1 cannot be checked. CDR3 length equals 15 residues. Germline values: CDR1 LGHDT, CDR2 YNNKEL (reference sequence). This CDR3 reads CASSQPGTGVHEQYF.

The V call is TRBV4-1, the J call TRBJ2-1; TCRdb reports TRBD2, a call that lacks DNA to check it against. The germline gives CDR1 MGHRA, CDR2 YSYEKL. The CDR3 is made up of 15 amino acids. This CDR3 reads CASTTTSGGAGEQFF.

This chain uses TRBV27 with TRBJ2-6; TCRdb selects TRBD1, and the lack of DNA leaves this call unchecked. Per the germline V gene, CDR1 is MNHEY and CDR2 is SMNVEV (reference sequence). The CDR3 has 17 residues. This CDR3 is CASSKQGTTSGANVLTF.

V usage is TRBV12-3 or TRBV12-4 and J usage is TRBJ1-1; the D call of TRBD1 rests on TCRdb alone, since no DNA is present to check it. The CDR3 contains 16 residues. CDR3 sequence: CASSLGPGGTNTEAFF.

The chain links TRBV7-6 to TRBJ2-5. CDR3 length: 11 amino acids. Germline values: CDR1 SGHVS, CDR2 FNYEAQ. The CDR3 region is CASSVGETQYF.

The chain employs TRBV4-1 and TRBJ2-7; the TRBD1 assignment by TCRdb is unverifiable without DNA. The CDR3 runs 16 residues. Germline V gene data show CDR1 as MGHRA and CDR2 as YSYEKL. The CDR3 loop is CASSQEVPGRSYEQYF.

The chain has TRBV28 and TRBJ1-5. The germline V gene has CDR1 MDHEN and CDR2 SYDVKM. The length of the CDR3 is 14 residues. This CDR3 is CASSSGLSNQPQHF. The full variable domain, with the rest looked up from reference TRBV28 and TRBJ1-5, is DVKVTQSSRYLVKRTGEKVFLECVQDMDHENMFWYRQDPGLGLRLIYFSYDVKMKEKGDIPEGYSVSREKKERFSLILESASTNQTSMYLCASSSGLSNQPQHFGDGTRLSIL.

The chain combines TRBV10-3 with TRBJ2-3. The CDR3 loop spans 19 amino acids. Germline V lookup: CDR1 ENHRY, CDR2 SYGVKD. This chain's CDR3 is CAISELWRSSTKFSDTQYF.

V usage is TRBV20-1 and J usage is TRBJ2-7; TCRdb's D call of TRBD1 is untestable without DNA. This CDR3 is 11 amino acids long. Germline V gene data show CDR1 as DFQATT and CDR2 as SNEGSKA (reference sequence). This CDR3 reads CSASWGSEQYF.

The rearrangement links TRBV20-1 to TRBJ2-7; absent DNA, TCRdb's TRBD1 call cannot be checked. This CDR3 has 15 residues. Germline loops: CDR1 DFQATT, CDR2 SNEGSKA (reference sequence). CDR3 loop: CSARDPGQGITEQYF.

V gene TRBV19 combines with J gene TRBJ1-2; TCRdb returns TRBD1, unconfirmable since there is no DNA. This CDR3 spans 16 amino acids. Per germline, CDR1 LNHDA and CDR2 SQIVND (reference sequence). CDR3 residues: CASSAHRGPSNYGYTF.

The genes are TRBV7-3 and TRBJ2-2; TCRdb lists TRBD1, though no DNA is available to test this call. This CDR3 is built from 12 residues. The germline gives CDR1 SGHTA, CDR2 FQGTGA. CDR3 protein: CASSPPSGELFF.

The V gene is TRBV27, the J gene TRBJ2-1. This CDR3 region has 15 residues. Germline lookup yields CDR1 MNHEY and CDR2 SMNVEV (reference sequence). The CDR3 is CASSLYQGSYNEQFF.

V is TRBV12-3 or TRBV12-4 and J is TRBJ2-1; the TCRdb D gene call, TRBD2, has no DNA to confirm it. CDR3 length: 14 amino acids. CDR3 in amino acids: CASSLPSGHNEQFF.

The rearrangement uses TRBV20-1 and TRBJ2-1; checking the TCRdb D call of TRBD1 is not possible without DNA. Looked up from germline, CDR1 is DFQATT and CDR2 is SNEGSKA (reference sequence). There are 15 residues in the CDR3. The CDR3 reads CSATFVSLGVNEQFF.

This chain links TRBV12-3 or TRBV12-4 with TRBJ2-1; TCRdb indicates TRBD1, and absent DNA this call remains unverified. This CDR3 has 13 amino acids. The CDR3 loop is CASRGGTDNEQFF.